Shown below are 26 T cell receptor beta chains from a single sample sequenced in a study of CD8+ T cells in alopecia areata. As the sequencing template, cDNA was produced by extracting RNA and reverse transcribing it. The method was immunoSEQ multiplex PCR; TCRdb's version includes in-frame clones alone and lacks a portion of them. Of 150,000 to 200,000 clones listed, roughly 50% are singletons. Described treatment: oral pan-JAK inhibitor, 5-10 mg twice daily. Specimen: CD8+ T cells sorted from blood, collected at week 24, from a patient treated with tofacitinib. These receptors were obtained from a human donor with alopecia areata.

V is TRBV10-3 and J is TRBJ2-3; D may be TRBD2 (5 bases). V lost 5 bases and J lost 3, with 9 bases in between. CDR3 size: 13 residues. Germline loops: CDR1 ENHRY, CDR2 SYGVKD. In nucleotides, the CDR3 is TGTGCCATCAGTATCACTAGTACAGATACGCAGTATTTT. This translates into CAISITSTDTQYF.

This clone has only a few counts. Other DNA sequences from this sample encode an identical CDR3 as well. The chain is built from TRBV29-1 and TRBJ2-1; tentative D call: TRBD2 (5 bases). Trimming cost V 6 bases and J 7 bases, with 7 bases left between them. The CDR3 spans 10 residues. Germline V gene sequence: CDR1 SQVTM, CDR2 ANQGSEA. The CDR3 region has the DNA TGCAGCGTCGGAGGAAATGAGCAGTTCTTC. It specifies CSVGGNEQFF.

The chain uses TRBV4-3 and TRBJ2-7, with TRBD1 matching 9 bases. CDR3 size: 15 residues. The V and J ends lost 2 bases and 2 bases, in that order; junction bases with no gene match: 4. Germline CDR1 is LGHNA and CDR2 is YSLEER. The CDR3 nucleotides read TGCGCCAGCAGCCAACAAAGGACAGGGGCCTACGAGCAGTACTTC. Protein product: CASSQQRTGAYEQYF.

This clone has a single count. The chain joins TRBV30 to TRBJ2-3; unclear D gene. Germline V gene data show CDR1 as GTSNPN and CDR2 as SVGIG (reference sequence). The CDR3 contains 12 residues. Trimming removed 5 bases from V and 3 bases from J, with 9 bases in between. The CDR3 is CAWGLGTDTQYF. DNA for the CDR3: TGTGCCTGGGGGCTTGGTACAGATACGCAGTATTTT.

The table lists this clone with a few counts. The rearrangement uses TRBV29-1 and TRBJ2-3; 15 positions agree with TRBD2. The germline V gene has CDR1 SQVTM and CDR2 ANQGSEA. There are 16 residues in the CDR3. V lost 6 bases and J lost 1; bases outside the gene matches: 5. In DNA form, the CDR3 reads TGCAGCGTCCGGACTAGCGGGGGGGATGGCACAGATACGCAGTATTTT. Translating it yields CSVRTSGGDGTDTQYF.

This clone was recorded a few times. The chain carries TRBV7-2 and TRBJ1-6; D call uncertain. Trimming stripped 2 bases from V and 8 bases from J, with 7 bases between. Germline CDR1 is SGHTA and CDR2 is FQGNSA. The CDR3 loop spans 13 amino acids. The CDR3 reads CASSLSDYSPLHF. The DNA for the CDR3 is TGTGCCAGCAGCTTATCGGACTATTCACCCCTCCACTTT. The full variable domain, its missing parts supplied by reference TRBV7-2 and TRBJ1-6, is GAGVSQSPSNKVTEKGKDVELRCDPISGHTALYWYRQSLGQGLEFLIYFQGNSAPDKSGLPSDRFSAERTGGSVSTLTIQRTQQEDSAVYLCASSLSDYSPLHFGNGTRLTVT.

This clone was counted between two and nine times. Distinct nucleotide sequences in the sample also encode this CDR3. The chain links TRBV7-9 to TRBJ2-3, with D possibly matching TRBD1 (5 bases). The CDR3 has 14 residues. CDR1 SEHNR and CDR2 FQNEAQ come from the germline V gene (reference sequence). V lost 2 bases and J 4 bases, leaving 10 bases between the germline ends. CDR3 protein: CASSLLQGPDTQYF. CDR3 DNA: TGTGCCAGCAGCTTACTTCAGGGTCCAGATACGCAGTATTTT.

Only a few counts were recorded for this clone. Other nucleotide sequences in the sample specify the same CDR3. V usage is TRBV9 and J usage is TRBJ2-1; D remains ambiguous. Trimming shortened V by 0 bases and J by 5 bases, and 6 bases separated the two germline ends. The CDR3 is made up of 13 amino acids. Germline V gene data show CDR1 as SGDLS and CDR2 as YYNGEE. The CDR3 loop is CASSVAGNNEQFF. The CDR3 DNA reads TGTGCCAGCAGCGTAGCAGGTAACAATGAGCAGTTCTTC.

This clone showed up just a few times. This chain connects TRBV30 to TRBJ1-2; no clear D. Germline CDR1 reads GTSNPN; CDR2 reads SVGIG (reference sequence). The V gene lost 1 base and the J gene lost 6 bases, with 6 bases spanning the gap. The CDR3 covers 11 residues. CDR3 in DNA: TGTGCCTGGAGTGAGGTCGATGGCTACACCTTC. Protein sequence: CAWSEVDGYTF.

The chain combines TRBV7-9 with TRBJ2-1, with D perhaps matching TRBD1 (6 bases). This CDR3 is 16 amino acids long. Germline CDR1 is SEHNR and CDR2 is FQNEAQ (reference sequence). With 7 bases removed from V and 7 bases from J, the gap between germline ends came to 23 bases. The CDR3 DNA reads TGTGCCAGCACCTCCGCCGGGACACAATTGTGGAATGAGCAGTTCTTC. This codes for CASTSAGTQLWNEQFF. Supplemented by reference TRBV7-9 and TRBJ2-1, the full variable domain reads DTGVSQNPRHKITKRGQNVTFRCDPISEHNRLYWYRQTLGQGPEFLTYFQNEAQLEKSRLLSDRFSAERPKGSFSTLEIQRTEQGDSAMYLCASTSAGTQLWNEQFFGPGTRLTVL.

The rearrangement uses TRBV29-1 and TRBJ1-2; 10 bases match TRBD1. Trimming at V came to 2 bases and at J to 6 bases, leaving 9 bases not matched to a gene. Looked up from germline, CDR1 is SQVTM and CDR2 is ANQGSEA. The CDR3 extends over 15 amino acids. CDR3 nucleotides: TGCAGCGTTGAACCCCGGGGACAGGGGATTGATGGCTACACCTTC. Protein product: CSVEPRGQGIDGYTF.

This sequence joins TRBV2 and TRBJ2-4; possible D gene TRBD1, 6 bases. V dropped 4 bases and J dropped 8 bases, with 12 bases sitting between them. CDR3 size: 13 residues. The germline V gene has CDR1 SNHLY and CDR2 FYNNEI. CDR3 coding DNA: TGTGCCAGCAGTGGGGGGCCTGGTGACATTCAGTACTTC. Translated, it gives CASSGGPGDIQYF.

This chain uses TRBV19 with TRBJ1-1, with D perhaps TRBD1 (5 bases). The CDR3 spans 13 residues. CDR1 is LNHDA and CDR2 is SQIVND in the germline V gene (reference sequence). The V end was cut by 0 bases, the J end by 5 bases, with 7 bases between. The CDR3 bases are TGTGCCAGTAGTATAGAGGGGCAGACTGAAGCTTTCTTT. Its protein is CASSIEGQTEAFF.

The genes are TRBV30 and TRBJ2-1; D gene uncertain. The CDR3 covers 12 residues. Germline CDR1 reads GTSNPN; CDR2 reads SVGIG (reference sequence). The germline V and J ends were trimmed by 2 bases and 6 bases, with 8 bases remaining between them. Here the CDR3 DNA reads TGTGCCTGGAGTCTCAAAGGCAATGAGCAGTTCTTC. This sequence encodes CAWSLKGNEQFF.

The chain employs TRBV5-5 and TRBJ1-1; no definite D call. The CDR3 is made up of 13 amino acids. Germline V gene data show CDR1 as SGHKS and CDR2 as YYEKEE (reference sequence). V was cut by 4 bases and J by 5 bases, with 12 bases left in between. DNA for the CDR3: TGTGCCAGCAGCCCGCGAGGGTATACTGAAGCTTTCTTT. Amino acid sequence: CASSPRGYTEAFF.

The J gene is TRBJ2-3, the V gene TRBV9; 7 bases are a match to TRBD2. The CDR3 is 15 amino acids. Losses at the gene ends were 4 bases for V and 1 base for J; bases not matched to a gene: 6. Germline V lookup: CDR1 SGDLS, CDR2 YYNGEE. CDR3 sequence reads: CASSPTGRGTDTQYF. Here the CDR3 DNA reads TGTGCCAGCAGCCCAACGGGGAGGGGCACAGATACGCAGTATTTT.

This chain links TRBV5-1 with TRBJ1-1; 9 bases are shared with TRBD1. The CDR3 is 15 amino acids. Unmatched junction bases numbered 4, after V lost 0 bases and J lost 4 bases. The V gene's germline CDR1 is SGHRS and CDR2 YFSETQ. The chain's CDR3 is CASSLVATGGTEAFF. The CDR3 nucleotides are TGCGCCAGCAGCTTGGTTGCGACAGGGGGCACTGAAGCTTTCTTT.

The chain combines TRBV30 with TRBJ2-7, with D maybe TRBD1 (5 bases). The CDR3 covers 14 residues. Germline assignment: CDR1 GTSNPN and CDR2 SVGIG (reference sequence). The V gene lost 4 bases and the J gene lost 2 bases, with 15 bases spanning the gap. The CDR3 bases are TGTGCCTGGATTTCCCGGCAGGGAACCTACGAGCAGTACTTC. Translated, it gives CAWISRQGTYEQYF.

V is TRBV11-2 and J is TRBJ2-7; 9 nucleotides line up with TRBD2. From germline, CDR1 is SGHAT and CDR2 FQNNGV. CDR3 length equals 15 residues. J gave up 6 bases and V 5 bases, and 11 bases lay outside the gene matches. Here the CDR3 DNA reads TGTGCCAGCAGCGAAAGTGGTGCGGGGGGGCGCGAGCAGTACTTC. This codes for CASSESGAGGREQYF. Based on the CDR3 plus reference TRBV11-2 and TRBJ2-7, the full variable domain is EAGVAQSPRYKIIEKRQSVAFWCNPISGHATLYWYQQILGQGPKLLIQFQNNGVVDDSQLPKDRFSAERLKGVDSTLKIQPAKLEDSAVYLCASSESGAGGREQYFGPGTRLTVT.

This clone has a handful of counts. The V and J genes are TRBV29-1 and TRBJ2-1; 10 bases are shared with TRBD2. Germline-derived CDR1 and CDR2 are SQVTM and ANQGSEA. The V gene end was trimmed by 6 bases and the J gene end by 7 bases; junction bases not matched to a gene: 6. This CDR3 region has 13 residues. The CDR3 protein is CSVERGGLNEQFF. The DNA for the CDR3 is TGCAGCGTGGAGCGGGGGGGTTTGAATGAGCAGTTCTTC.

This clone has just a few counts. The chain has TRBV29-1 and TRBJ1-2, with D possibly being TRBD1 (5 bases). The CDR3 runs 14 residues. The V end lost 7 bases, the J end lost 6 bases, and 21 bases lay between the germline ends. Per the germline V gene, CDR1 is SQVTM and CDR2 is ANQGSEA. The CDR3: CSALDQTEYNGYTF. The DNA for the CDR3 is TGCAGCGCCCTCGATCAGACAGAATATAATGGCTACACCTTC.

The rearrangement joins TRBV18 to TRBJ2-3; D gene unclear. Germline V lookup: CDR1 KGHSH, CDR2 LQKENI. The CDR3 has 14 amino acids. Trimming took 0 bases from V and 4 from J, leaving 8 bases between them. The CDR3 spells CASSPPEYPDTQYF. The CDR3 DNA sequence: TGTGCCAGCTCACCACCGGAGTATCCAGATACGCAGTATTTT.

V gene TRBV30 combines with J gene TRBJ2-7, with TRBD2 as a possible D gene (6 bases). Germline V lookup: CDR1 GTSNPN, CDR2 SVGIG (reference sequence). This CDR3 spans 13 amino acids. The V end was cut by 4 bases, the J end by 3 bases, with 13 bases between. The CDR3 nucleotides read TGTGCCTGGAACCCCGGGGGAGGCTACGAGCAGTACTTC. This translates into CAWNPGGGYEQYF.

This clone was recorded a few times. This chain uses TRBV29-1 with TRBJ2-3, with unresolved D. V lost 4 bases to trimming and J lost 5 bases, with 16 bases between them. CDR3 length: 14 amino acids. Germline assignment: CDR1 SQVTM and CDR2 ANQGSEA. The CDR3 here is CSVGPPRFKDTQYF. The CDR3 DNA is TGCAGCGTTGGTCCCCCCAGGTTCAAAGATACGCAGTATTTT.

This clone turned up a few times. This sequence joins TRBV19 and TRBJ2-7; D is unclear. With 0 bases removed from V and 0 bases from J, the gap between germline ends came to 9 bases. This CDR3 is 15 amino acids long. The germline V gene encodes CDR1 LNHDA and CDR2 SQIVND (reference sequence). The CDR3 spells CASSIERRSSYEQYF. The CDR3 DNA is TGTGCCAGTAGTATAGAACGAAGGAGCTCCTACGAGCAGTACTTC.

In the case of this clone: Other DNA sequences from this sample encode an identical CDR3 as well. This rearrangement joins TRBV13 to TRBJ2-7, with D unclear. V lost 0 bases and J lost 5, with 5 bases in between. CDR1 is PRHDT, CDR2 FYEKMQ, per germline (reference sequence). The CDR3 spans 12 residues. The chain's CDR3 is CASSLGGNEQYF. The CDR3 region has the DNA TGTGCCAGCAGCTTAGGGGGGAACGAGCAGTACTTC. Full variable domain (rest looked up from reference TRBV13 and TRBJ2-7): AAGVIQSPRHLIKEKRETATLKCYPIPRHDTVYWYQQGPGQDPQFLISFYEKMQSDKGSIPDRFSAQQFSDYHSELNMSSLELGDSALYFCASSLGGNEQYFGPGTRLTVT.